The 19 T cell receptor beta chains presented below share a single source sample, sequenced in a study of cytomegalovirus exposure and HLA in healthy donors. PCR involved 60 Vbeta and 13 Jbeta primers. Assay used: immunoSEQ multiplex PCR; TCRdb lists only in-frame clones, some missing. The sample contains more than 150,000 clones, approximately 78% of which appear only once. The source material was PBMCs. The source is a male donor in good health and CMV-seronegative.

V and J are TRBV4-3 and TRBJ2-7; 9 bases line up with TRBD2. CDR3 size: 16 residues. V lost 0 bases, J lost 4 bases, and 7 bases stayed unmatched. From germline, CDR1 is LGHNA and CDR2 YSLEER. The CDR3 spells CASSQDPLAGTYEQYF. The CDR3 DNA sequence: TGCGCCAGCAGCCAAGATCCCCTAGCGGGAACTTACGAGCAGTACTTC.

V and J are TRBV7-2 and TRBJ2-5; D might be TRBD1 (5 bases). This CDR3 spans 14 amino acids. CDR1 and CDR2 (germline): SGHTA, FQGNSA. The V gene lost 1 base and the J gene lost 2 bases, with 8 bases spanning the gap. The CDR3 spells CASSLDAGQETQYF. CDR3 sequence (DNA): TGTGCCAGCAGCTTAGACGCAGGGCAAGAGACCCAGTACTTC.

The rearrangement joins TRBV2 to TRBJ1-2; TRBD1 agrees at 7 bases. The CDR3 sequence is 17 residues long. The ends lost 3 bases at V and 5 bases at J; junction bases unmatched: 15. Germline CDR1 SNHLY, CDR2 FYNNEI. CDR3 sequence (DNA): TGTGCCAGCAGTGACCAAGAACGTAGACAGGGCCGATATGGCTACACCTTC. Protein: CASSDQERRQGRYGYTF. Full variable domain (missing parts from reference TRBV2 and TRBJ1-2): EPEVTQTPSHQVTQMGQEVILRCVPISNHLYFYWYRQILGQKVEFLVSFYNNEISEKSEIFDDQFSVERPDGSNFTLKIRSTKLEDSAMYFCASSDQERRQGRYGYTFGSGTRLTVV.

This clone was seen once. The chain uses TRBV6-5 and TRBJ2-1; unclear D gene. Germline V gene sequence: CDR1 MNHEY, CDR2 SVGAGI. This CDR3 is 12 amino acids long. Trimming shortened V by 5 bases and J by 5 bases, and 7 bases separated the two germline ends. CDR3 sequence: CASSTQNNEQFF. CDR3 in DNA: TGTGCCAGCAGTACTCAAAACAATGAGCAGTTCTTC.

The CDR3 is CASSQDRGLYGYTF. The CDR3 DNA reads TGCGCCAGCAGCCAAGACAGGGGGCTTTATGGCTACACCTTC. The V gene is TRBV4-1, the J gene TRBJ1-2; 8 positions agree with TRBD1. The CDR3 extends over 14 amino acids. Germline V CDR1 and CDR2: MGHRA, YSYEKL. V lost 0 bases, J lost 5 bases, and 2 bases stayed unmatched.

This clone was picked up one time. The J gene is TRBJ2-7, the V gene TRBV28, with D possibly being TRBD1 (6 bases). V was pared by 8 bases and J by 2 bases, with 10 bases between. The CDR3 runs 12 residues. Germline values: CDR1 MDHEN, CDR2 SYDVKM. CDR3 region: CASSGQTYEQYF. CDR3 DNA: TGTGCCAGCTCCGGACAGACCTACGAGCAGTACTTC.

The CDR3 here is CASSAPGQFYGYTF. The CDR3, as DNA: TGTGCCAGCAGTGCCCCGGGACAATTCTATGGCTACACCTTC. V is TRBV11-2 and J is TRBJ1-2, with a tentative D call TRBD1 (6 bases). The CDR3 extends over 14 amino acids. V was shortened by 6 bases and J by 4 bases, with 15 bases between the two germline ends. Germline V lookup: CDR1 SGHAT, CDR2 FQNNGV.

The chain joins TRBV4-2 to TRBJ1-5; D remains unclear. The V gene lost 1 base and the J gene lost 3 bases, with 10 bases spanning the gap. The germline gives CDR1 LGHNA, CDR2 YNFKEQ. The CDR3 is 15 residues long. CDR3 DNA sequence: TGTGCCAGCAGCCAAGCCGACACGGTCAATCAGCCCCAGCATTTT. Its translation: CASSQADTVNQPQHF.

V is TRBV28 and J is TRBJ1-5; 8 bases are shared with TRBD1. Germline lookup yields CDR1 MDHEN and CDR2 SYDVKM. Trimming took 6 bases from V and 7 from J; bases not matched to a gene: 11. This CDR3 is built from 15 residues. The CDR3 DNA follows: TGTGCCAGCAGCTTTTTACAGGGGGAACGGCAGCCCCAGCATTTT. It is translated as CASSFLQGERQPQHF.

This chain joins TRBV5-1 and TRBJ1-2; no reliable D call. CDR1 is SGHRS, CDR2 YFSETQ, per germline. The length of the CDR3 is 13 residues. The V and J ends lost 0 bases and 5 bases respectively, with 8 bases between them. CDR3 nucleotides: TGCGCCAGCAGCTTGGAGGGAGTGTATGGCTACACCTTC. Encoded protein: CASSLEGVYGYTF.

This clone came up once. The chain uses TRBV18 and TRBJ2-1, with 9 bases that match TRBD1. V lost 3 bases to trimming and J lost 6 bases; unmatched junction nucleotides: 9. Germline CDR1 is KGHSH and CDR2 is LQKENI. This CDR3 contains 16 residues. The CDR3 region has the DNA TGTGCCAGCTCACCCCCCGGGACAGGGTCGGGCAATGAGCAGTTCTTC. This gives the protein CASSPPGTGSGNEQFF.

This chain uses TRBV5-1 with TRBJ2-7; 7 positions agree with TRBD2. V lost 1 base to trimming and J lost 3 bases; unmatched junction nucleotides: 7. The CDR3 is made up of 15 amino acids. Germline V gene sequence: CDR1 SGHRS, CDR2 YFSETQ. The CDR3 sequence is CASSLLASGLYEQYF. DNA of the CDR3: TGCGCCAGCAGCTTGTTGGCTAGCGGTCTCTACGAGCAGTACTTC.

The V and J genes are TRBV19 and TRBJ1-5, with D tentatively TRBD1 (6 bases). V lost 6 bases and J 7 bases, leaving 22 bases between the germline ends. Germline CDR1 is LNHDA and CDR2 is SQIVND (reference sequence). The CDR3 is made up of 16 amino acids. The CDR3 DNA is TGTGCCAGTAGCCTCCCCGAACAGGGTGCGGCACAGCCCCAGCATTTT. Residues: CASSLPEQGAAQPQHF.

CDR3 protein: CASSLGQGYNEQFF. DNA for the CDR3: TGTGCCAGCAGCTTAGGACAGGGGTACAATGAGCAGTTCTTC. This chain joins TRBV11-3 and TRBJ2-1; 8 bases are a match to TRBD1. Trimming took 1 base from V and 4 from J; bases not matched to a gene: 0. Germline values: CDR1 SGHNT, CDR2 YENEEA. The CDR3 runs 14 residues.

This clone has a handful of counts. V usage is TRBV4-3 and J usage is TRBJ2-2; 9 bases agree with TRBD2. V lost 0 bases and J lost 6; bases outside the gene matches: 11. Per germline, CDR1 LGHNA and CDR2 YSLEER. This CDR3 has 18 residues. CDR3 residues: CASSQESLGGGAAGELFF. The CDR3, as DNA: TGCGCCAGCAGCCAAGAGAGTCTCGGCGGGGGGGCTGCCGGGGAGCTGTTTTTT.

The rearrangement links TRBV5-4 to TRBJ1-2, with 7 bases lining up with TRBD1. The CDR3 has 15 amino acids. Germline CDR1 is SGHNT and CDR2 is YYREEE (reference sequence). V was pared by 4 bases and J by 8 bases, with 14 bases of the junction left unmatched. The CDR3 region has the DNA TGTGCCAGCAGCCAAAAGACAGGGTTCAACTCAGGCTACACCTTC. It encodes CASSQKTGFNSGYTF.

The gene calls are TRBV11-2 and TRBJ1-6, with 7 bases matching TRBD1. Germline values: CDR1 SGHAT, CDR2 FQNNGV. The ends lost 2 bases at V and 15 bases at J; junction bases unmatched: 4. CDR3 length: 12 residues. CDR3 coding DNA: TGTGCCAGCAGCTTAACCAGACAGGGCCTCCACTTT. As protein: CASSLTRQGLHF.

This CDR3 is CASSVALGGGGESGELFF. The DNA for the CDR3 is TGTGCCAGCAGCGTTGCCCTAGGTGGCGGGGGGGAGTCCGGGGAGCTGTTTTTT. The chain is built from TRBV9 and TRBJ2-2; 9 nucleotides agree with TRBD2. The CDR3 extends over 18 amino acids. Germline CDR1 and CDR2: SGDLS and YYNGEE. With V trimmed by 2 bases and J by 6 bases, 14 bases remained unmatched.

This clone was seen just once. J is TRBJ2-7 and V is TRBV19, with a weak D call TRBD1 (5 bases). Trimming left V 7 bases short and J 5 bases short, with 15 bases between. CDR1 is LNHDA and CDR2 is SQIVND in the germline V gene (reference sequence). The CDR3 runs 13 residues. CDR3 bases: TGTGCCAGTAAGAGCAGGGCCTTGGACGAGCAGTACTTC. The encoded protein is CASKSRALDEQYF.